This T cell receptor (beta chain) originates from a study of blood T cells in healthy people across ages. Study as a whole: About one barcoded beta molecule was captured per two T cells (by template switching).

The use of a sample-barcoded 5' primer and a J-beta primer mix characterized a second PCR of roughly 6 to 11 cycles. TCRdb re-analysed the 5' RACE reads in MiXCR, keeping a single row per CDR3 protein. The sample shows some 710,000 distinct CDR3 sequences, around 50% of them seen only once. The CDR3 sequence is 12 residues long. The V and J ends lost 3 bases and 5 bases respectively, with 7 bases between them. This clonotype was counted many times. The rearrangement joins TRBV12-3 or TRBV12-4 to TRBJ2-5; D is uncertain. The sequence was collected from a man at least 80 years old in good health. The material sequenced was blood. CDR3 coding DNA: TGTGCCAGCAGTTTGTACGGGGAGACCCAGTACTTC. Amino acid sequence: CASSLYGETQYF.